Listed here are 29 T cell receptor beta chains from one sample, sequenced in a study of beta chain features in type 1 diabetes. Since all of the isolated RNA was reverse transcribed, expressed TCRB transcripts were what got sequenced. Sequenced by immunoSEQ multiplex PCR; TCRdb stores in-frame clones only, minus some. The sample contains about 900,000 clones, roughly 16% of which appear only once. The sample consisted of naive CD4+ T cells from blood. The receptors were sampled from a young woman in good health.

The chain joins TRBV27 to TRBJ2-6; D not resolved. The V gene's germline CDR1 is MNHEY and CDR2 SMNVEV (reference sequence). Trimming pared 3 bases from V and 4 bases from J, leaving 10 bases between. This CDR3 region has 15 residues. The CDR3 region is CASSFKGTGANVLTF. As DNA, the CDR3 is TGTGCCAGCAGTTTCAAGGGTACGGGGGCCAACGTCCTGACTTTC.

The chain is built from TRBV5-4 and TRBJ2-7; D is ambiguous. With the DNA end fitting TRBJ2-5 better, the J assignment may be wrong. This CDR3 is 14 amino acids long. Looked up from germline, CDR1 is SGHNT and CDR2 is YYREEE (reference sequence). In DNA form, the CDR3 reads TGTGCCAGCAGCTTGCACACATTGCAAGAGACCCAGTACTTC. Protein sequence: CASSLHTLQETQYF.

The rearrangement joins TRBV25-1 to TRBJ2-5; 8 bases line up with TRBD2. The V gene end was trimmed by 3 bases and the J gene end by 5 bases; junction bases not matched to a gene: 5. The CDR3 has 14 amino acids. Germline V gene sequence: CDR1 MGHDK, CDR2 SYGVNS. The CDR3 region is CASSDRTSRETQYF. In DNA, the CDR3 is TGTGCCAGCAGTGATAGGACTAGCCGGGAGACCCAGTACTTC.

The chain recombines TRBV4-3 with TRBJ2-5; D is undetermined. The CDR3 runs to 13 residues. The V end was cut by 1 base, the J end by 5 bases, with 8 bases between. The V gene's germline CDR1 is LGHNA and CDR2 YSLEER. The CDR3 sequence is CASSQADGETQYF. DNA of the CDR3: TGCGCCAGCAGCCAAGCCGACGGGGAGACCCAGTACTTC.

CDR3 region: CASSPYTDTQYF. The CDR3 nucleotides read TGTGCCAGCAGCCCTTACACAGATACGCAGTATTTT. The chain joins TRBV7-6 to TRBJ2-3; D is ambiguous. Germline-derived CDR1 and CDR2 are SGHVS and FNYEAQ. The CDR3 is 12 amino acids. V was shortened by 5 bases and J by 2 bases, with 5 bases between the two germline ends.

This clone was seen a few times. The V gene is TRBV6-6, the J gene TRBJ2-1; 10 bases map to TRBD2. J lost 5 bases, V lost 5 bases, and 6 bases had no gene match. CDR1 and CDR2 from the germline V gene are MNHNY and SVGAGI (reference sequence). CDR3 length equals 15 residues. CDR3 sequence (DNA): TGTGCCAGCAGTCTATTCGGGACTAGCGACAATGAGCAGTTCTTC. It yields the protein CASSLFGTSDNEQFF.

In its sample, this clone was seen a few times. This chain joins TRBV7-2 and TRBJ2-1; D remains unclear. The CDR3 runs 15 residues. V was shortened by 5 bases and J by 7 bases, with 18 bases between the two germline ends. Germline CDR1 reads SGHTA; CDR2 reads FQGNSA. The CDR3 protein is CASSRTSLGANEQFF. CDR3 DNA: TGTGCCAGCAGCCGAACCTCACTTGGAGCGAATGAGCAGTTCTTC.

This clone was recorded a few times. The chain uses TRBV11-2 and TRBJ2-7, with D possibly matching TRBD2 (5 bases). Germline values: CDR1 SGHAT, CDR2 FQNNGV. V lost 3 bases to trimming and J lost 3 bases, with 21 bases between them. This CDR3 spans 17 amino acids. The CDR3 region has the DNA TGTGCCAGCAGCTTCCGCCGGCCACAAGCGGAGTACTACGAGCAGTACTTC. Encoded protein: CASSFRRPQAEYYEQYF.

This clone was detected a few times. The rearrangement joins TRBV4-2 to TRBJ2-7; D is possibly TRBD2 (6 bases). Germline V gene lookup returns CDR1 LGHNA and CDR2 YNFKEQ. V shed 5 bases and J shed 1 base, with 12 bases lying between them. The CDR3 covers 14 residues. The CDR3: CASSNWGRSYEQYF. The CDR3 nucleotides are TGTGCCAGCAGCAACTGGGGGAGGTCCTACGAGCAGTACTTC.

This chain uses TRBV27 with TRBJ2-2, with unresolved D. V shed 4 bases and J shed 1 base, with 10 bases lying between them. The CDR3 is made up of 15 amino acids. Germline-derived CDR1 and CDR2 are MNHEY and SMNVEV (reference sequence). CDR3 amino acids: CASSSSWGNTGELFF. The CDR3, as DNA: TGTGCCAGCAGTTCAAGTTGGGGGAACACCGGGGAGCTGTTTTTT.

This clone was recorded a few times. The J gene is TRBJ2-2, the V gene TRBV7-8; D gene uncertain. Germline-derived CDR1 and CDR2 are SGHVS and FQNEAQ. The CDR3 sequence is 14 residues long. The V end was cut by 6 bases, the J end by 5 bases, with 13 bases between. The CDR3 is CASRISEKTGELFF. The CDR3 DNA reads TGTGCCAGCAGAATCAGCGAGAAGACCGGGGAGCTGTTTTTT.

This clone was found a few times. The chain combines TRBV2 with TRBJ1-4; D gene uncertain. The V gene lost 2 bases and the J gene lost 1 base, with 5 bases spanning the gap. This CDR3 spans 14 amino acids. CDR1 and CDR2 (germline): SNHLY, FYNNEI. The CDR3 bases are TGTGCCAGCAGTGAATTTGGAACTAATGAAAAACTGTTTTTT. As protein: CASSEFGTNEKLFF.

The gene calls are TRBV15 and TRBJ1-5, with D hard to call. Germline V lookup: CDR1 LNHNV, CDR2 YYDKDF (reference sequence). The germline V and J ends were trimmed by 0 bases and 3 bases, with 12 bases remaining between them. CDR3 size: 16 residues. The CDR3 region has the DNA TGTGCCACCAGCAGAGATGACGCGGGCCCCAATCAGCCCCAGCATTTT. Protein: CATSRDDAGPNQPQHF.

CDR3 sequence (DNA): TGTGCCAGCAGCTTCCCCTTGGATGAGCAGTTCTTC. Translating it yields CASSFPLDEQFF. The chain combines TRBV7-2 with TRBJ2-1, with D uncertain. Germline CDR1 is SGHTA and CDR2 is FQGNSA. The V gene lost 3 bases and the J gene lost 8 bases, with 8 bases spanning the gap. The length of the CDR3 is 12 residues.

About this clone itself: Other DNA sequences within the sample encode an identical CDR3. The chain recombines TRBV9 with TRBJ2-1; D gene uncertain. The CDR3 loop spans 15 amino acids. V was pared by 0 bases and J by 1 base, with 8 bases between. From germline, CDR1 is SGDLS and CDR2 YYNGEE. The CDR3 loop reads CASSVAEGSYNEQFF. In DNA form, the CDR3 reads TGTGCCAGCAGCGTAGCGGAAGGGTCCTACAATGAGCAGTTCTTC.

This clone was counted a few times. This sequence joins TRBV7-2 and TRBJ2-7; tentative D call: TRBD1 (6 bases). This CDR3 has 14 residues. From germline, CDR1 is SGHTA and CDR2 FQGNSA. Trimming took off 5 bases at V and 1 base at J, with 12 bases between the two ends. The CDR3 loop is CASSPRGQSYEQYF. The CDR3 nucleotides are TGTGCCAGCAGCCCAAGGGGACAATCCTACGAGCAGTACTTC. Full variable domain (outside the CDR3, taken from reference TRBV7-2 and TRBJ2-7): GAGVSQSPSNKVTEKGKDVELRCDPISGHTALYWYRQSLGQGLEFLIYFQGNSAPDKSGLPSDRFSAERTGGSVSTLTIQRTQQEDSAVYLCASSPRGQSYEQYFGPGTRLTVT.

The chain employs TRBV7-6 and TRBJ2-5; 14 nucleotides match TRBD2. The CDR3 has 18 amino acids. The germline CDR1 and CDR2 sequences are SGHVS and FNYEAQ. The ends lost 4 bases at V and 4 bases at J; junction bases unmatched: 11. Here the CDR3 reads CASSSYRQGLAGVETQYF. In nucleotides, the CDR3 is TGTGCCAGCAGCTCCTACCGACAGGGACTAGCGGGAGTAGAGACCCAGTACTTC.

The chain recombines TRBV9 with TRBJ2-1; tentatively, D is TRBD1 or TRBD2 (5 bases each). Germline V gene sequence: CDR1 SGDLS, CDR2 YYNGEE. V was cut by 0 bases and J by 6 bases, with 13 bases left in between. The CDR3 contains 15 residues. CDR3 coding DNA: TGTGCCAGCAGCGTAGGGGCAGGGAGCTTCAATGAGCAGTTCTTC. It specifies CASSVGAGSFNEQFF.

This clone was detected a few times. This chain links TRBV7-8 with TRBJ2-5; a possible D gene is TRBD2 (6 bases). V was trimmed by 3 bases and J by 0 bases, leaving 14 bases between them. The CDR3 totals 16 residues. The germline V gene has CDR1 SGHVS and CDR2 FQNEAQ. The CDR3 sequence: CASSFVLAAYQETQYF. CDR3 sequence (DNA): TGTGCCAGCAGCTTCGTGTTAGCGGCCTACCAAGAGACCCAGTACTTC.

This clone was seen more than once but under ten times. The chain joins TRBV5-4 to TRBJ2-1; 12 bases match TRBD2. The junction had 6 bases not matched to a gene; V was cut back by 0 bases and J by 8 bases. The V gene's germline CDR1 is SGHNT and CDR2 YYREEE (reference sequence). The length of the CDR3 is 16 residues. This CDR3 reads CASSLGTSGKVYEQFF. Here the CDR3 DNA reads TGTGCCAGCAGCTTGGGGACTAGCGGGAAAGTGTATGAGCAGTTCTTC.

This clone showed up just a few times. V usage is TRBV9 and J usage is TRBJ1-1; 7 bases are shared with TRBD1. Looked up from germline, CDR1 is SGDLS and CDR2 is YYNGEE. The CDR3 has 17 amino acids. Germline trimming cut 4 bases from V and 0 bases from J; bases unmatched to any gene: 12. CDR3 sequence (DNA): TGTGCCAGCAGCCCCCAGGGGGGTGGAAACATGAACACTGAAGCTTTCTTT. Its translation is CASSPQGGGNMNTEAFF.

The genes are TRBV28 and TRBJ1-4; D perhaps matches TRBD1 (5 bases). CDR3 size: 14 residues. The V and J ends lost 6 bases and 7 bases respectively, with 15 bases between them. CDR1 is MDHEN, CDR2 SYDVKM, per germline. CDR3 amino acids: CASRLPRAGEKLFF. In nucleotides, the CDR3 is TGTGCCAGCAGATTACCCAGGGCTGGTGAAAAACTGTTTTTT.

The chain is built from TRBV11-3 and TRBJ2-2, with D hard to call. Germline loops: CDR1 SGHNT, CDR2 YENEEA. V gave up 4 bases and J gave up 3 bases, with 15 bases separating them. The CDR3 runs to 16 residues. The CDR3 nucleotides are TGTGCCAGCAGCTCTAGTGGGTTTTGGGACACCGGGGAGCTGTTTTTT. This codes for CASSSSGFWDTGELFF.

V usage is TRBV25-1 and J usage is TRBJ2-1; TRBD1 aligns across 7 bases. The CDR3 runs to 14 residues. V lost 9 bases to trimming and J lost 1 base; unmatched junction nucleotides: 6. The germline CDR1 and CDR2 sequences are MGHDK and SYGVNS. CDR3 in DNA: TGTGCCAGTCGCCGGACAGGTTCCTACAATGAGCAGTTCTTC. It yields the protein CASRRTGSYNEQFF.

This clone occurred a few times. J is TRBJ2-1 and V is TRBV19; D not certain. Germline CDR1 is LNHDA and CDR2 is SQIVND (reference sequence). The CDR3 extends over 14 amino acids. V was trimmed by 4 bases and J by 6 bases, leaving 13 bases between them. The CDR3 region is CASSSFSSSNEQFF. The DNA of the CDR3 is TGTGCCAGTAGTAGCTTTAGCTCGTCCAATGAGCAGTTCTTC.

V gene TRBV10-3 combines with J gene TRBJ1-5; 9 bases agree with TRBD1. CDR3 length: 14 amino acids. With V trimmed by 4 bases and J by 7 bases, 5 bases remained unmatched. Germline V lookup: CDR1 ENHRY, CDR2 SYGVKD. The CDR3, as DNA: TGTGCCATCAGTGGAACAGGGGGCTCGCAGCCCCAGCATTTT. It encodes CAISGTGGSQPQHF.

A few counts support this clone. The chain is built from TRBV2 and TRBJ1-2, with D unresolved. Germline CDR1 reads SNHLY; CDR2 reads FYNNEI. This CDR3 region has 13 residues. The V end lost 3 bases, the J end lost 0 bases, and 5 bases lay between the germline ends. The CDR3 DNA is TGTGCCAGCAGTGACAAATCTAACTATGGCTACACCTTC. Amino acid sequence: CASSDKSNYGYTF.

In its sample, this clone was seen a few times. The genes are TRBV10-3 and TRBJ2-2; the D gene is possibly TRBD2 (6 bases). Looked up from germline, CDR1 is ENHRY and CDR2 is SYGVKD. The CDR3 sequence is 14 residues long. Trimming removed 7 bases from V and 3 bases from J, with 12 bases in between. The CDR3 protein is CAIKAGRDTGELFF. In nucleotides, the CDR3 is TGTGCCATCAAGGCGGGACGGGACACCGGGGAGCTGTTTTTT.

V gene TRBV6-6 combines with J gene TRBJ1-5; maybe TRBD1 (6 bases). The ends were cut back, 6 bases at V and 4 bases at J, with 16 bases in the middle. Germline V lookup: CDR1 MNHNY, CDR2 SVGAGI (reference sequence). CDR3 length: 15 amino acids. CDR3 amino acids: CASSPTGTRNQPQHF. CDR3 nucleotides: TGTGCCAGCAGCCCTACCGGGACAAGGAATCAGCCCCAGCATTTT.